Presented here are 31 T cell receptor beta chains from one specimen sequenced in a study of CD8+ T cells in alopecia areata. RNA extraction was followed by reverse transcription into cDNA, which acted as the sequencing template. Profiling relied on immunoSEQ multiplex PCR, and the TCRdb table lists in-frame clones only, not all of them. The profile shows approximately 98,000 clones, 58% of them singletons. Source material: NKG2D-low CD8+ T cells sorted from blood. Every receptor here comes from a human donor with alopecia areata.

The chain recombines TRBV4-1 with TRBJ2-1; 7 nucleotides agree with TRBD2. CDR1 is MGHRA, CDR2 YSYEKL, per germline. The CDR3 runs 16 residues. V shed 2 bases and J 4 bases; nucleotides not matched to a gene: 8. The CDR3 bases are TGCGCCAGCAGCCAAAGACCTAGCGGATCTTACAATGAGCAGTTCTTC. This gives the protein CASSQRPSGSYNEQFF.

With regard to this clone: Other DNA sequences within the sample encode an identical CDR3. V and J are TRBV29-1 and TRBJ2-7; 7 nucleotides line up with TRBD2. CDR3 length equals 12 residues. Germline-derived CDR1 and CDR2 are SQVTM and ANQGSEA. With V trimmed by 3 bases and J by 3 bases, 2 bases remained unmatched. In nucleotides, the CDR3 is TGCAGCGTTGAGGCGGGAGACTACGAGCAGTACTTC. Its translation: CSVEAGDYEQYF.

This clone came up a few times. The V call is TRBV29-1, the J call TRBJ2-1; 9 bases are a match to TRBD1. V lost 6 bases to trimming and J lost 7 bases; unmatched junction nucleotides: 4. CDR3 length: 12 amino acids. Germline V CDR1 and CDR2: SQVTM, ANQGSEA. DNA for the CDR3: TGCAGCGTACCGACAGGGGGAAATGAGCAGTTCTTC. As protein: CSVPTGGNEQFF.

This sequence joins TRBV7-9 and TRBJ2-1; 7 nucleotides match TRBD2. With 1 base clipped from V and 2 bases from J, the junction kept 2 bases outside the gene matches. There are 15 residues in the CDR3. Germline CDR1 reads SEHNR; CDR2 reads FQNEAQ (reference sequence). CDR3 coding DNA: TGTGCCAGCAGCTTAGGCGGGAGTACCTACAATGAGCAGTTCTTC. Translation: CASSLGGSTYNEQFF.

The table lists this clone with a few counts. The rearrangement links TRBV5-4 to TRBJ1-2; D ambiguous. Germline V lookup: CDR1 SGHNT, CDR2 YYREEE (reference sequence). Trimming left V 3 bases short and J 0 bases short, with 6 bases between. The CDR3 is made up of 13 amino acids. CDR3 coding DNA: TGTGCCAGCAGCTCATCTTCTAACTATGGCTACACCTTC. It yields the protein CASSSSSNYGYTF.

J is TRBJ2-7 and V is TRBV19; tentatively, D is TRBD1 (5 bases). Trimming removed 3 bases at V and 2 bases at J, with 8 bases between. This CDR3 has 13 residues. CDR1 is LNHDA, CDR2 SQIVND, per germline (reference sequence). The CDR3 loop reads CASSMDNAYEQYF. The CDR3 DNA sequence: TGTGCCAGTAGTATGGACAACGCCTACGAGCAGTACTTC.

V is TRBV5-4 and J is TRBJ2-7; D may be TRBD1 (5 bases). Germline CDR1 reads SGHNT; CDR2 reads YYREEE (reference sequence). The ends were cut back, 9 bases at V and 1 base at J, with 17 bases in the middle. The CDR3 runs 14 residues. CDR3 sequence reads: CATMVQGVSYEQYF. Here the CDR3 DNA reads TGTGCCACCATGGTCCAGGGTGTATCCTACGAGCAGTACTTC.

The gene calls are TRBV11-2 and TRBJ2-5; D is ambiguous. CDR3 length: 15 residues. Germline-derived CDR1 and CDR2 are SGHAT and FQNNGV. Deletions cut 2 bases from V and 0 bases from J, with 10 bases between. The CDR3 nucleotides are TGTGCCAGCAGCTTACTCCATGGGGACCAAGAGACCCAGTACTTC. Translated: CASSLLHGDQETQYF.

This chain uses TRBV6-6 with TRBJ1-1; possibly TRBD1 for D (6 bases). Germline CDR1 reads MNHNY; CDR2 reads SVGAGI (reference sequence). This CDR3 spans 13 amino acids. V lost 7 bases, J lost 0 bases, and 9 bases lay in between. The CDR3 sequence: CASIEGVNTEAFF. The CDR3 nucleotides read TGTGCCAGCATCGAGGGGGTGAACACTGAAGCTTTCTTT.

This clone has only a few counts. The chain combines TRBV7-8 with TRBJ2-1; D might be TRBD2 (5 bases). The CDR3 totals 12 residues. Germline V lookup: CDR1 SGHVS, CDR2 FQNEAQ. V gave up 6 bases and J gave up 7 bases, with 10 bases separating them. This chain's CDR3 is CASRLGGNEQFF. DNA of the CDR3: TGTGCCAGCAGACTGGGCGGGAATGAGCAGTTCTTC.

The chain has TRBV28 and TRBJ2-7; unclear D gene. V was cut by 4 bases and J by 4 bases, with 5 bases left in between. The CDR3 is made up of 11 amino acids. Looked up from germline, CDR1 is MDHEN and CDR2 is SYDVKM. CDR3: CASSSPYEQYF. CDR3 DNA sequence: TGTGCCAGCAGTTCCCCTTACGAGCAGTACTTC.

This chain connects TRBV7-9 to TRBJ2-1; D is uncertain. The CDR3 length is 11 residues. Trimming cost V 4 bases and J 8 bases, with 6 bases left between them. Per germline, CDR1 SEHNR and CDR2 FQNEAQ (reference sequence). CDR3 DNA: TGTGCCAGCAGCTCCCAATATGAGCAGTTCTTC. Translated: CASSSQYEQFF. The variable domain in full, completed from reference TRBV7-9 and TRBJ2-1, reads DTGVSQNPRHKITKRGQNVTFRCDPISEHNRLYWYRQTLGQGPEFLTYFQNEAQLEKSRLLSDRFSAERPKGSFSTLEIQRTEQGDSAMYLCASSSQYEQFFGPGTRLTVL.

This clone was counted between two and nine times. This chain links TRBV5-1 with TRBJ2-3; 8 bases line up with TRBD1. V lost 0 bases to trimming and J lost 4 bases; unmatched junction nucleotides: 4. Germline V gene sequence: CDR1 SGHRS, CDR2 YFSETQ. This CDR3 is built from 15 residues. CDR3 in amino acids: CASSLEGQASDTQYF. Here the CDR3 DNA reads TGCGCCAGCAGCTTGGAGGGACAGGCCTCAGATACGCAGTATTTT.

The chain carries TRBV4-2 and TRBJ1-1, with D perhaps matching TRBD1 (6 bases). The CDR3 sequence is 14 residues long. The germline V gene encodes CDR1 LGHNA and CDR2 YNFKEQ. Trimming stripped 3 bases from V and 2 bases from J, with 10 bases between. CDR3 residues: CASSHPGTNTEAFF. The CDR3 region has the DNA TGTGCCAGCAGCCACCCCGGGACAAACACTGAAGCTTTCTTT.

The J gene is TRBJ1-1, the V gene TRBV4-2; D remains unclear. The CDR3 is made up of 12 amino acids. Germline V gene lookup returns CDR1 LGHNA and CDR2 YNFKEQ. Trimming removed 1 base from V and 5 bases from J, with 5 bases in between. In DNA form, the CDR3 reads TGTGCCAGCAGCCAAGCAATGACTGAAGCTTTCTTT. Protein: CASSQAMTEAFF.

The chain uses TRBV19 and TRBJ2-1; 12 bases agree with TRBD2. Trimming at V came to 4 bases and at J to 6 bases, leaving 4 bases not matched to a gene. The CDR3 contains 15 residues. Germline V gives CDR1 LNHDA, CDR2 SQIVND (reference sequence). The CDR3 nucleotides read TGTGCCAGTAGTACCAGGACTAGCGGGATCAATGAGCAGTTCTTC. It yields the protein CASSTRTSGINEQFF.

The V gene is TRBV27, the J gene TRBJ2-7, with 9 positions matching TRBD1. Germline V CDR1 and CDR2: MNHEY, SMNVEV (reference sequence). V lost 8 bases, J lost 4 bases, and 12 bases stayed unmatched. The CDR3 totals 15 residues. The CDR3 nucleotides are TGTGCCAGCCGAGGACCGGGACAGGGACGTTACGAGCAGTACTTC. Amino acids: CASRGPGQGRYEQYF.

The chain is built from TRBV5-5 and TRBJ2-7; the D is unclear. Trimming cost V 2 bases and J 4 bases, with 7 bases left between them. CDR1 and CDR2 (germline): SGHKS, YYEKEE (reference sequence). This CDR3 contains 12 residues. The CDR3 coding sequence is TGTGCCAGCAGCTTTGACGGTTACGAGCAGTACTTC. This codes for CASSFDGYEQYF.

The chain carries TRBV4-1 and TRBJ1-2; TRBD1 matches 7 bases. With 1 base clipped from V and 0 bases from J, the junction kept 2 bases outside the gene matches. Looked up from germline, CDR1 is MGHRA and CDR2 is YSYEKL. CDR3 length: 15 amino acids. The CDR3 DNA reads TGCGCCAGCAGCCAAGGCGGGACAGCTAACTATGGCTACACCTTC. This sequence encodes CASSQGGTANYGYTF.

Regarding this clone: Other DNA sequences of this sample code for an identical CDR3. The chain carries TRBV4-1 and TRBJ2-7; D is uncertain. The CDR3 length is 12 residues. V was cut by 0 bases and J by 3 bases, with 3 bases left in between. CDR1 is MGHRA and CDR2 is YSYEKL in the germline V gene. As DNA, the CDR3 is TGCGCCAGCAGCCAAGACAGCTACGAGCAGTACTTC. This codes for CASSQDSYEQYF.

The chain uses TRBV28 and TRBJ1-3; D gene ambiguous. The CDR3 has 16 residues. From germline, CDR1 is MDHEN and CDR2 SYDVKM. Trimming took off 3 bases at V and 0 bases at J, with 12 bases between the two ends. The CDR3 coding sequence is TGTGCCAGCAGTTTCCCAGATTCATTCTCTGGAAACACCATATATTTT. Translated: CASSFPDSFSGNTIYF.

The rearrangement joins TRBV7-8 to TRBJ2-7, with 10 bases identical to TRBD2. The CDR3 has 16 residues. J was trimmed by 3 bases and V by 5 bases; bases with no gene match: 10. Germline CDR1 and CDR2: SGHVS and FQNEAQ. CDR3 nucleotide sequence: TGTGCCAGCAGCCCACTCCTAGCGGGAGTTCTCTACGAGCAGTACTTC. Its translation is CASSPLLAGVLYEQYF.

This clone was found once. This chain links TRBV6-6 with TRBJ2-7, with 12 bases that match TRBD2. CDR1 is MNHNY, CDR2 SVGAGI, per germline (reference sequence). Trimming at V came to 5 bases and at J to 5 bases, leaving 4 bases not matched to a gene. This CDR3 is 14 amino acids long. The CDR3 sequence is CASSKGLAGHEQYF. CDR3 bases: TGTGCCAGCAGTAAAGGACTAGCGGGACACGAGCAGTACTTC.

This chain connects TRBV2 to TRBJ1-2; tentatively, D is TRBD1 (6 bases). CDR1 and CDR2 (germline): SNHLY, FYNNEI. CDR3 length equals 10 residues. The V end lost 7 bases, the J end lost 8 bases, and 8 bases lay between the germline ends. The CDR3 nucleotides read TGTGCCAGCAACAGGGTCGGCTACACCTTC. The encoded protein is CASNRVGYTF. Full variable domain (missing parts from reference TRBV2 and TRBJ1-2): EPEVTQTPSHQVTQMGQEVILRCVPISNHLYFYWYRQILGQKVEFLVSFYNNEISEKSEIFDDQFSVERPDGSNFTLKIRSTKLEDSAMYFCASNRVGYTFGSGTRLTVV.

This clone was seen only a few times. The rearrangement joins TRBV29-1 to TRBJ1-2; no clear D gene. Deletions cut 0 bases from V and 5 bases from J, with 7 bases between. CDR1 and CDR2 (germline): SQVTM, ANQGSEA. The CDR3 contains 12 residues. As DNA, the CDR3 is TGCAGCGTTGAAGAGAAAACTTATGGCTACACCTTC. Translated: CSVEEKTYGYTF.

CDR3 sequence: CASFQYNEQFF. CDR3 DNA: TGCGCCAGCTTTCAGTACAATGAGCAGTTCTTC. The gene calls are TRBV5-1 and TRBJ2-1; no clear D. Per the germline V gene, CDR1 is SGHRS and CDR2 is YFSETQ. V was cut by 7 bases and J by 4 bases, with 6 bases left in between. The CDR3 runs to 11 residues.

The chain carries TRBV9 and TRBJ2-7, with a tentative D call TRBD1 (5 bases). CDR1 SGDLS and CDR2 YYNGEE come from the germline V gene. V shed 6 bases and J shed 5 bases, with 15 bases lying between them. CDR3 length equals 13 residues. The CDR3 region has the DNA TGTGCCAGCAACCTAACAGGAGTCGACGAGCAGTACTTC. It translates to CASNLTGVDEQYF.

This chain connects TRBV6-1 to TRBJ1-1, with unresolved D. The CDR3 length is 9 residues. Trimming left V 7 bases short and J 8 bases short, with 5 bases between. Germline V gives CDR1 MNHNS, CDR2 SASEGT. CDR3 region: CASTSEAFF. Written as DNA, the CDR3 is TGTGCCAGCACTTCAGAAGCTTTCTTT.

Only one count was recorded for this clone. The germline gene is not matched at one end of the junction; a read error may be the cause. This chain links TRBV7-7 with TRBJ2-1; TRBD2 might be the D (5 bases). This CDR3 has 15 residues. Germline CDR1 reads SSHAT; CDR2 reads FNYEAQ (reference sequence). The CDR3 nucleotides are TGTGCTAGCAGCTTAGGGAGCGCCTCCTACAATGAGCAGTTCTTC. Its translation: CASSLGSASYNEQFF. The full variable domain, rest sourced from reference TRBV7-7 and TRBJ2-1, is GAGVSQSPRYKVTKRGQDVTLRCDPISSHATLYWYQQALGQGPEFLTYFNYEAQPDKSGLPSDRFSAERPEGSISTLTIQRTEQRDSAMYRCASSLGSASYNEQFFGPGTRLTVL.

The chain is built from TRBV7-4 and TRBJ2-1; D is undetermined. Trimming shortened V by 5 bases and J by 9 bases, and 17 bases separated the two germline ends. The CDR3 has 14 residues. Germline CDR1 and CDR2: SGHVT and SQSDAQ. CDR3 bases: TGTGCCAGCAGCCGTAACCTTAGATGCTCTGAGCAGTTCTTC. Translating gives CASSRNLRCSEQFF.

The rearrangement uses TRBV11-1 and TRBJ2-1; D might be TRBD2 (6 bases). The germline V gene has CDR1 SGHAT and CDR2 FQDESV (reference sequence). The V end was cut by 2 bases, the J end by 0 bases, with 14 bases between. The CDR3 consists of 17 residues. The CDR3 DNA follows: TGTGCCAGCAGCTTACCTGCAGCGGGTAGCTCCTACAATGAGCAGTTCTTC. Translated: CASSLPAAGSSYNEQFF.